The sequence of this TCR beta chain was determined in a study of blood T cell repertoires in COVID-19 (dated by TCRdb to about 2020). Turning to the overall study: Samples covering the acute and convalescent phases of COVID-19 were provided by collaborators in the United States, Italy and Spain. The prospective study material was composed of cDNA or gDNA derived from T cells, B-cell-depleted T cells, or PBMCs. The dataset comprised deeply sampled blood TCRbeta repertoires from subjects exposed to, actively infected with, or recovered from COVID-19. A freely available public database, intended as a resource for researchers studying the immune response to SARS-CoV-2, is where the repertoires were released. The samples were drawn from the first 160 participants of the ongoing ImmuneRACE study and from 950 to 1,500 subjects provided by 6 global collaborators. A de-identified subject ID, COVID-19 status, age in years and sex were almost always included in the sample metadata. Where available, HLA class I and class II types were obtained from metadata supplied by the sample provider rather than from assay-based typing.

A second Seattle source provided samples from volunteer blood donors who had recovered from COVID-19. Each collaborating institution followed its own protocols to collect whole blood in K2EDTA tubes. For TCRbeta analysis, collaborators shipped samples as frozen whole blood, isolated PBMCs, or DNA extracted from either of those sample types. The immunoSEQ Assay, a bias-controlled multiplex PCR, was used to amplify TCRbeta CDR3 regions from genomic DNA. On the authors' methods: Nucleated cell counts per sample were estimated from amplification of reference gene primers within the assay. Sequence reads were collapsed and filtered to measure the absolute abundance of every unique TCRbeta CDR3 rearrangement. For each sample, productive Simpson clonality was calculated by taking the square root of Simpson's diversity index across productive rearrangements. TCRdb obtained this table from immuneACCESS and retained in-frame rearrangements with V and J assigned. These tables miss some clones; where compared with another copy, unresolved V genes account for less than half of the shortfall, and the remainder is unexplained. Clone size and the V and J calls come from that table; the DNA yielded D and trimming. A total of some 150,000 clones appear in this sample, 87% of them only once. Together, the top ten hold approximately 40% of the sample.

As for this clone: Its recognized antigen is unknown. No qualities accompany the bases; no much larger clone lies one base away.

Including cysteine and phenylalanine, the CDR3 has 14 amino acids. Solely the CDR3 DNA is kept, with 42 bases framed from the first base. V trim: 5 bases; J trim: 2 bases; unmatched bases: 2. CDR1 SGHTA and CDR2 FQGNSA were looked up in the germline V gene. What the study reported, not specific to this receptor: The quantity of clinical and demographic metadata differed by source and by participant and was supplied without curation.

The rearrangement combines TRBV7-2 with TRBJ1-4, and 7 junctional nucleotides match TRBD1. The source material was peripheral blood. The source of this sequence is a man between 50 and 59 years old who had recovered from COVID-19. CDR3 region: CASSRDSTNEKLFF. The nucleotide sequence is TGTGCCAGCAGCCGGGACAGTACTAATGAAAAACTGTTTTTT.